The 23 T cell receptor beta chains listed next were all sequenced from one sample in a study of T-cell reconstitution after alpha-beta-depleted transplantation in children. It was with unique molecular identifiers that the TCRbeta library was prepared. Using its own MiXCR run on the PCR reads, TCRdb lists one record per CDR3 protein. This sample has some 240,000 distinct CDR3 sequences, with around 9.7% found just once. Here the sequenced sample was PBMCs from the stem cell graft donor, taken from the stem cell graft. These receptors came from a human donor who donated a stem cell graft to a child with SCID.

Ten or more counts support this clonotype. The V and J genes are TRBV12-3 or TRBV12-4 and TRBJ2-7; the match to TRBD1 covers 9 bases. The CDR3 extends over 14 amino acids. The V and J ends lost 6 bases and 3 bases, in that order; junction bases with no gene match: 6. Written as DNA, the CDR3 is TGTGCCAGCAGGAGGGGACAGGGAGTCTACGAGCAGTACTTC. As protein: CASRRGQGVYEQYF.

In DNA form, the CDR3 reads TGTGCCAGCAGCCCCCCTTCAGCGGGGGGCCAAAACACCGGGGAGCTGTTTTTT. This codes for CASSPPSAGGQNTGELFF. The rearrangement links TRBV4-2 to TRBJ2-2, with TRBD2 matching 9 bases. The CDR3 runs 18 residues. Germline assignment: CDR1 LGHNA and CDR2 YNFKEQ. The V segment lost 4 bases and the J segment 2 bases; nucleotides outside the gene matches: 11.

There are many counts of this clonotype. The genes are TRBV24-1 and TRBJ1-4; no clear D. Germline CDR1 is KGHDR and CDR2 is SFDVKD. The CDR3 is made up of 16 amino acids. V was shortened by 4 bases and J by 3 bases, with 14 bases between the two germline ends. CDR3 bases: TGTGCCACCAGTGACCCCGGCCCTGAGGCTAATGAAAAACTGTTTTTT. Translated, it gives CATSDPGPEANEKLFF.

This clonotype was recorded many times. V is TRBV20-1 and J is TRBJ2-1; no clear D. CDR1 and CDR2 from the germline V gene are DFQATT and SNEGSKA (reference sequence). V was shortened by 2 bases and J by 5 bases, with 10 bases between the two germline ends. The length of the CDR3 is 13 residues. CDR3 residues: CSARQAMNNEQFF. CDR3 nucleotide sequence: TGCAGTGCTAGACAGGCCATGAACAATGAGCAGTTCTTC.

Ten or more counts support this clonotype. CDR3 nucleotide sequence: TGTGCCAGCAGCTTCGAGGTGGACGGTTACACAGATACGCAGTATTTT. Its protein is CASSFEVDGYTDTQYF. This chain uses TRBV7-6 with TRBJ2-3; no firm D call. The V gene's germline CDR1 is SGHVS and CDR2 FNYEAQ. V shed 3 bases and J shed 2 bases, with 15 bases lying between them. CDR3 length equals 16 residues.

This clonotype was counted at least ten times. The chain employs TRBV20-1 and TRBJ2-7; 9 bases are shared with TRBD1. Germline CDR1 and CDR2: DFQATT and SNEGSKA (reference sequence). The length of the CDR3 is 13 residues. The J segment lost 2 bases and the V segment lost 5 bases, leaving 4 bases of the junction unmatched. The CDR3 here is CSAPRTGAYEQYF. Written as DNA, the CDR3 is TGCAGTGCTCCCCGGACAGGGGCCTACGAGCAGTACTTC.

In this sample, this clonotype turned up many times. The chain employs TRBV5-1 and TRBJ2-3; TRBD2 aligns across 9 bases. Germline V gene data show CDR1 as SGHRS and CDR2 as YFSETQ. The CDR3 consists of 15 residues. After removal of 4 bases from V and 4 bases from J, the junction contained 7 bases not matched to a gene. CDR3 amino acids: CASSGVGLASDTQYF. The CDR3 DNA reads as TGCGCCAGCAGCGGCGTGGGACTAGCATCAGATACGCAGTATTTT.

At least ten counts were recorded for this clonotype. V is TRBV20-1 and J is TRBJ2-3; D perhaps matches TRBD2 (7 bases). Germline loops: CDR1 DFQATT, CDR2 SNEGSKA (reference sequence). V shed 5 bases and J shed 1 base, with 10 bases lying between them. This CDR3 is 13 amino acids long. CDR3 protein: CSAAGAGTDTQYF. In DNA, the CDR3 is TGCAGTGCTGCGGGGGCCGGCACAGATACGCAGTATTTT.

This clonotype occurred many times. The chain uses TRBV6-2 or TRBV6-3 and TRBJ1-4, with D tentatively TRBD1 (5 bases). The V end lost 7 bases, the J end lost 5 bases, and 17 bases lay between the germline ends. Per germline, CDR1 MNHEY and CDR2 SVGEGT. The CDR3 extends over 15 amino acids. CDR3 nucleotide sequence: TGTGCCAGCACCCAACCGGGACGGGGAAATGAAAAACTGTTTTTT. Protein product: CASTQPGRGNEKLFF.

This clonotype appeared many times. The rearrangement uses TRBV5-1 and TRBJ1-5; D gene unclear. The germline V gene encodes CDR1 SGHRS and CDR2 YFSETQ. Between the trimmed V and J ends, which lost 1 base and 5 bases, there was a span of 7 bases. The CDR3 sequence is 13 residues long. CDR3: CASSLMGDQPQHF. The CDR3 coding sequence is TGCGCCAGCAGCTTGATGGGCGATCAGCCCCAGCATTTT.

This clonotype has a count of ten or more. The chain has TRBV7-2 and TRBJ2-5; weak D call: TRBD1 (6 bases). Looked up from germline, CDR1 is SGHTA and CDR2 is FQGNSA. The CDR3 totals 15 residues. V dropped 3 bases and J dropped 3 bases, with 14 bases sitting between them. The chain's CDR3 is CASSFGGQRKETQYF. In DNA, the CDR3 is TGTGCCAGCAGCTTTGGGGGACAAAGGAAAGAGACCCAGTACTTC.

This clonotype was detected many times. This rearrangement joins TRBV7-2 to TRBJ1-2; D is ambiguous. CDR3 size: 14 residues. CDR1 and CDR2 from the germline V gene are SGHTA and FQGNSA. The V and J ends lost 2 bases and 0 bases respectively, with 7 bases between them. CDR3 in DNA: TGTGCCAGCAGCTTATATGCCACTAACTATGGCTACACCTTC. It codes for CASSLYATNYGYTF.

This clonotype was counted many times. The V and J genes are TRBV20-1 and TRBJ1-2, with 8 bases that match TRBD1. In germline, CDR1 is DFQATT, CDR2 SNEGSKA (reference sequence). The CDR3 has 15 residues. Trimming removed 3 bases from V and 4 bases from J; junction bases left unmatched: 10. In DNA, the CDR3 is TGCAGTGCTAGTCCGCCGGGGACAGGATTCTATGGCTACACCTTC. It specifies CSASPPGTGFYGYTF.

This clonotype was recorded at least ten times. The J gene is TRBJ2-3, the V gene TRBV25-1; D not certain. The CDR3 loop spans 13 amino acids. Germline V gene sequence: CDR1 MGHDK, CDR2 SYGVNS. Trimming removed 8 bases at V and 0 bases at J, with 9 bases between. CDR3 nucleotides: TGTGCCAGCGGGTCGGTTAGCACAGATACGCAGTATTTT. Protein sequence: CASGSVSTDTQYF.

This clonotype has ten or more counts. This sequence joins TRBV3-1 and TRBJ2-7, with TRBD2 matching 8 bases. The CDR3 length is 18 residues. The germline CDR1 and CDR2 sequences are LGHDT and YNNKEL (reference sequence). V lost 4 bases, J lost 0 bases, and 14 bases stayed unmatched. The CDR3: CASSPRSGSSGSSYEQYF. In DNA form, the CDR3 reads TGTGCCAGCAGCCCCCGGAGCGGGAGTAGCGGAAGCTCCTACGAGCAGTACTTC.

This clonotype was seen many times. This chain connects TRBV7-2 to TRBJ2-3, with 8 bases matching TRBD2. This CDR3 is 15 amino acids long. CDR1 is SGHTA and CDR2 is FQGNSA in the germline V gene. With 1 base clipped from V and 1 base from J, the junction kept 1 base outside the gene matches. The CDR3 DNA sequence: TGTGCCAGCAGCTTAGGGCGGGGGGGCACAGATACGCAGTATTTT. Its protein product is CASSLGRGGTDTQYF.

At least ten counts were recorded for this clonotype. V gene TRBV6-5 combines with J gene TRBJ2-1; 10 positions match TRBD2. This CDR3 is 15 amino acids long. Germline trimming cut 2 bases from V and 7 bases from J; bases unmatched to any gene: 5. CDR1 is MNHEY, CDR2 SVGAGI, per germline. The CDR3 nucleotides are TGTGCCAGCAGTTACGCCCAGCGGGGGGGGAATGAGCAGTTCTTC. Protein sequence: CASSYAQRGGNEQFF.

This clonotype was seen many times. The rearrangement uses TRBV7-2 and TRBJ1-1, with 7 nucleotides matching TRBD1. Germline CDR1 SGHTA, CDR2 FQGNSA. The trim removed 4 bases at V and 9 bases at J, leaving 14 bases unmatched. The CDR3 totals 15 residues. CDR3 bases: TGTGCCAGCAGCTCACCGCCAGGGACAGCGAAACAAGCTTTCTTT. Translation: CASSSPPGTAKQAFF.

This clonotype was counted many times. This chain connects TRBV15 to TRBJ1-5; D is unclear. V lost 0 bases and J 5 bases, leaving 8 bases between the germline ends. The germline gives CDR1 LNHNV, CDR2 YYDKDF (reference sequence). The CDR3 has 14 amino acids. This CDR3 reads CATSRDRGDQPQHF. In DNA form, the CDR3 reads TGTGCCACCAGCAGAGATCGTGGGGATCAGCCCCAGCATTTT.

With regard to this clonotype: This sequence may be a read error, since a much larger clone differs from it by one base. The J gene is TRBJ2-3, the V gene TRBV18; TRBD2 aligns across 11 bases. Looked up from germline, CDR1 is KGHSH and CDR2 is LQKENI. The CDR3 is 15 amino acids. V lost 3 bases and J lost 4; bases outside the gene matches: 3. CDR3 in DNA: TGTGCCAGCTCACCGACTAGCGGGGCCGCAGATACGCAGTATTTT. Protein: CASSPTSGAADTQYF.

This clonotype was seen repeatedly, ten times or more. The J gene is TRBJ1-5, the V gene TRBV6-1, with D maybe TRBD1 (6 bases). This CDR3 contains 14 residues. Germline V lookup: CDR1 MNHNS, CDR2 SASEGT. V was trimmed by 1 base and J by 6 bases, leaving 10 bases between them. This CDR3 reads CASSEGEGGQPQHF. DNA for the CDR3: TGTGCCAGCAGTGAAGGGGAAGGGGGTCAGCCCCAGCATTTT.

With regard to this clonotype: A much more abundant neighbour one base away suggests this may be a read error. The genes are TRBV7-8 and TRBJ2-5, with 7 nucleotides matching TRBD2. V dropped 10 bases and J dropped 3; count of bases not matched to a gene: 11. This CDR3 has 14 residues. Germline V gene data show CDR1 as SGHVS and CDR2 as FQNEAQ. In DNA, the CDR3 is TGTGCCACCACCATAGCGGGCATGAAAGAGACCCAGTACTTC. Its protein product is CATTIAGMKETQYF.

This clonotype was observed at least ten times. This chain links TRBV20-1 with TRBJ2-5, with TRBD2 identical over 15 bases. CDR3 size: 14 residues. CDR1 and CDR2 from the germline V gene are DFQATT and SNEGSKA (reference sequence). V was pared by 6 bases and J by 2 bases, with 1 base of the junction left unmatched. DNA of the CDR3: TGCAGTGCAGGGACTAGCGGGGGGCAAGAGACCCAGTACTTC. Amino acid sequence: CSAGTSGGQETQYF.